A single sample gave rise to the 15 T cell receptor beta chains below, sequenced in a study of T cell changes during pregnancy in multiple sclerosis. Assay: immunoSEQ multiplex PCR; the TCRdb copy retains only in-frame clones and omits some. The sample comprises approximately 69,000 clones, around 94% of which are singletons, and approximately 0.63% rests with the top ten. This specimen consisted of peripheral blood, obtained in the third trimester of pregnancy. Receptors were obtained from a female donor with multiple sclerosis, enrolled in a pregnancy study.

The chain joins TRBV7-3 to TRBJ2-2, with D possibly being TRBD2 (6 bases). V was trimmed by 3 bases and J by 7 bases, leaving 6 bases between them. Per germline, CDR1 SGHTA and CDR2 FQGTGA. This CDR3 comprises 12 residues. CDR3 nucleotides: TGTGCCAGCAGCTTGGAGGGCGGGGAGCTGTTTTTT. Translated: CASSLEGGELFF.

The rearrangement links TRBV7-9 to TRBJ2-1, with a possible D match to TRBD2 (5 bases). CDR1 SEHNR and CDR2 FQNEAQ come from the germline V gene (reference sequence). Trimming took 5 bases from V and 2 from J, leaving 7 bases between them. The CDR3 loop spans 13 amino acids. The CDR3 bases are TGTGCCAGCAGCCCCGGGACCTACAATGAGCAGTTCTTC. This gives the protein CASSPGTYNEQFF.

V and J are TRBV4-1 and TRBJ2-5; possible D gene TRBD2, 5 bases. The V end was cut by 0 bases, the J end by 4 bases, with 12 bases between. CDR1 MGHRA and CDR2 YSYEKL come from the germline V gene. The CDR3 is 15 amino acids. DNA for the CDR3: TGCGCCAGCAGCCAAGAGGGGAGCGTAGGAGAGACCCAGTACTTC. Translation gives CASSQEGSVGETQYF.

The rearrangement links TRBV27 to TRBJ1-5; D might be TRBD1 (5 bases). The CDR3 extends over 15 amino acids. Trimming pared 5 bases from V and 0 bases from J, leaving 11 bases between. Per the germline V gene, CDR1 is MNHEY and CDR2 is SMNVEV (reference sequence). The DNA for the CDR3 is TGTGCCAGCAGTCCAGGGACTCATAGCAATCAGCCCCAGCATTTT. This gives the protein CASSPGTHSNQPQHF.

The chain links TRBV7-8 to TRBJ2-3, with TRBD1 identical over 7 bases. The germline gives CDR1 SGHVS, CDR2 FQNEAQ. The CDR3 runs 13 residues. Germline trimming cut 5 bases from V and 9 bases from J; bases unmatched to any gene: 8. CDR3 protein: CASSLSGQPTQYF. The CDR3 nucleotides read TGTGCCAGCAGCCTTTCGGGACAGCCAACGCAGTATTTT. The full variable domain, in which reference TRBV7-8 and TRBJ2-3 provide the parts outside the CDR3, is GAGVSQSPRYKVAKRGQDVALRCDPISGHVSLFWYQQALGQGPEFLTYFQNEAQLDKSGLPSDRFFAERPEGSVSTLKIQRTQQEDSAVYLCASSLSGQPTQYFGPGTRLTVL.

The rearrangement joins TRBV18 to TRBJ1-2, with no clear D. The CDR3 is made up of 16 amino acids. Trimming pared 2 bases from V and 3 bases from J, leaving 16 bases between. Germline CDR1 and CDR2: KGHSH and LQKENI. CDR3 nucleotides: TGTGCCAGCTCACCATCACAGTTTCAAGCGGACTATGGCTACACCTTC. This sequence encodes CASSPSQFQADYGYTF.

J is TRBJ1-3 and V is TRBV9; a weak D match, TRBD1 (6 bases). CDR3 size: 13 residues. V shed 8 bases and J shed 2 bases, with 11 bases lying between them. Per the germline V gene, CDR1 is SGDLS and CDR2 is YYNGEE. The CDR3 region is CASRDNTGNTIYF. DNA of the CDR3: TGTGCCAGTCGGGACAACACTGGAAACACCATATATTTT.

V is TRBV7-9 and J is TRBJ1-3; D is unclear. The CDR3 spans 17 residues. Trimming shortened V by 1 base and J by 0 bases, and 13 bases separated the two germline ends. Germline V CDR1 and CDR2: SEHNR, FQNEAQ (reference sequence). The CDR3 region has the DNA TGTGCCAGCAGCTTAGAGGTTGGGCCCGTCTCTGGAAACACCATATATTTT. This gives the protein CASSLEVGPVSGNTIYF.

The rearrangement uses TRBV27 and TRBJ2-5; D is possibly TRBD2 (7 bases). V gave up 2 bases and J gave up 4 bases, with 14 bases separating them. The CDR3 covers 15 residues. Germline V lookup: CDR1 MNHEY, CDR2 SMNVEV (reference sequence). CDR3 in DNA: TGTGCCAGCAGTTTAGGGGGAGGGGGAAGAGAGACCCAGTACTTC. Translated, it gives CASSLGGGGRETQYF.

Here the CDR3 reads CASSQQGAGEKLFF. CDR3 DNA: TGTGCCAGCAGCCAACAGGGGGCCGGTGAAAAACTGTTTTTT. This chain connects TRBV5-4 to TRBJ1-4; 9 bases match TRBD1. V shed 4 bases and J 7 bases; nucleotides not matched to a gene: 5. Germline V CDR1 and CDR2: SGHNT, YYREEE (reference sequence). The CDR3 is 14 amino acids.

The CDR3, as DNA: TGCGCCAGCAGTTCGGGGGGGGCAGGAACCAAAAACATTCAGTACTTC. As protein: CASSSGGAGTKNIQYF. The chain couples TRBV5-1 to TRBJ2-4; 8 bases are a match to TRBD2. The CDR3 extends over 16 amino acids. Germline V gives CDR1 SGHRS, CDR2 YFSETQ. The trim removed 5 bases at V and 2 bases at J, leaving 9 bases unmatched.

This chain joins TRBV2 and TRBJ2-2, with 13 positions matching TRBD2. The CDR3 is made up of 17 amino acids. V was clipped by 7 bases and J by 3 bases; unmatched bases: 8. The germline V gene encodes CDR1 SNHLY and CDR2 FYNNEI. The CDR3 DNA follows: TGTGCCAGCATCCCCGGACTAGCGGGGGCCTACACCGGGGAGCTGTTTTTT. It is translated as CASIPGLAGAYTGELFF. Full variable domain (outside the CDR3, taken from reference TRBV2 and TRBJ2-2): EPEVTQTPSHQVTQMGQEVILRCVPISNHLYFYWYRQILGQKVEFLVSFYNNEISEKSEIFDDQFSVERPDGSNFTLKIRSTKLEDSAMYFCASIPGLAGAYTGELFFGEGSRLTVL.

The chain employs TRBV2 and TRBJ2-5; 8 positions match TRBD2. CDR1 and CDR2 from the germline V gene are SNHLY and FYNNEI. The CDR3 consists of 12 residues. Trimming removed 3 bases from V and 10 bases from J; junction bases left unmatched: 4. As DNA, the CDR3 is TGTGCCAGCAGTGAGGGACTAGTGGGCCAGTACTTC. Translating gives CASSEGLVGQYF.

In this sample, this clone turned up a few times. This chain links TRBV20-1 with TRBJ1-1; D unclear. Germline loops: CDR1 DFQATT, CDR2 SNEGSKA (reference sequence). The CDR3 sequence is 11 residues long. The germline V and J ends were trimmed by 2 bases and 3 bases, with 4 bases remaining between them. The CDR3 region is CSARPYTEAFF. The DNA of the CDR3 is TGCAGTGCTAGACCATACACTGAAGCTTTCTTT.

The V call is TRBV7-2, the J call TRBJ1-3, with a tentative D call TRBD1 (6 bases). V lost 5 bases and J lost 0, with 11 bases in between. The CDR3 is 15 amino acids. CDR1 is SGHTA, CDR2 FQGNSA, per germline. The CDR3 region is CASSQGRASGNTIYF. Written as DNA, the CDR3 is TGTGCCAGCAGCCAGGGGCGGGCCTCTGGAAACACCATATATTTT.